Listed below are T cell receptor beta chains from one sample, sequenced in a study of T cell responses to AZD1222 COVID-19 vaccine. Some clones are missing from TCRdb's copy, which holds only in-frame ones; the method was immunoSEQ multiplex PCR. The table lists about 88,000 clones, 92% of them singletons, with around 5.2% in the top ten. The specimen comprised peripheral blood, sampled on day 0 of AZD1222 vaccination. The origin of the receptors is an adult in good health. The CDR3 runs from the conserved cysteine through the conserved F or W. The D gene is left open where the match is weak. Not all rows give a size; the values are once, few, many and, for expanded clones, a class.

TRBD1,TRBV19,NA,TRBJ1-2,CASSRTGAANYGYTF,TGTGCCAGTAGCCGGACAGGGGCGGCTAACTATGGCTACACCTTC
NA,TRBV5-6,NA,TRBJ2-5,CASSRMSRLQETQYF,TGTGCCAGCAGCCGGATGTCTAGGCTCCAAGAGACCCAGTACTTC
NA,TRBV6-1,NA,TRBJ2-3,CASSEQGQSTDTQYF,TGTGCCAGCAGTGAACAGGGCCAAAGCACAGATACGCAGTATTTT
TRBD2,TRBV28,NA,TRBJ2-7,CAARGLAGRDYYEQYF,TGTGCCGCGAGGGGGCTAGCGGGACGGGACTACTACGAGCAGTACTTC
NA,TRBV10-3,NA,TRBJ2-1,CAISGGQGASPFF,TGTGCCATCAGTGGGGGCCAGGGAGCTTCCCCGTTCTTC
NA,TRBV10-3,NA,TRBJ1-5,CAISESNRENQPQHF,TGTGCCATCAGTGAGTCGAACAGGGAAAATCAGCCCCAGCATTTT
NA,TRBV19,NA,TRBJ1-2,CASTRGGSSGYTF,TGTGCCAGTACCCGAGGAGGGTCTTCTGGCTACACCTTC
NA,TRBV11-1,NA,TRBJ2-1,CASSYYDEQFF,TGTGCCAGCAGTTACTACGATGAGCAGTTCTTC
NA,TRBV19,once,TRBJ1-5,CASSFRDSNQPQHF,TGTGCCAGTAGTTTCCGGGACAGCAATCAGCCCCAGCATTTT
TRBD1,TRBV28,NA,TRBJ2-5,CASSPRQGPLETQYF,TGTGCCAGCAGTCCCCGACAGGGGCCGCTGGAGACCCAGTACTTC
NA,TRBV10-2,NA,TRBJ2-1,CASRTGWAEQFF,TGCGCCAGCAGAACCGGGTGGGCTGAGCAGTTCTTC
NA,TRBV28,NA,TRBJ2-1,CASSLFVRHEQFF,TGTGCCAGCAGTTTATTCGTCCGGCATGAGCAGTTCTTC
TRBD1,TRBV7-9,NA,TRBJ2-3,CASSGRGFGTDTQYF,TGTGCCAGCAGCGGCAGGGGGTTCGGGACAGATACGCAGTATTTT
TRBD1,TRBV2,once,TRBJ1-5,CASSGLGTGDQPQHF,TGTGCCAGCAGTGGTTTGGGGACAGGGGATCAGCCCCAGCATTTT
NA,TRBV28,NA,TRBJ2-1,CASSYAHNEQFF,TGTGCCAGCAGTTACGCCCACAATGAGCAGTTCTTC
TRBD1,TRBV18,NA,TRBJ1-5,CASSPWDRGFGQPQHF,TGTGCCAGCTCACCATGGGACAGGGGCTTCGGTCAGCCCCAGCATTTT
NA,TRBV3-1/TRBV3-2,NA,TRBJ2-3,CASSQDGTQPDTQYF,TGTGCCAGCAGCCAAGACGGGACACAACCAGATACGCAGTATTTT
NA,TRBV11-2,once,TRBJ2-5,CASSLTPTGLQETQYF,TGTGCCAGCAGCTTGACCCCTACTGGCCTCCAAGAGACCCAGTACTTC
NA,TRBV18,NA,TRBJ1-1,CASSPGTGSSTEAFF,TGTGCCAGCTCACCGGGGACCGGCTCTAGCACTGAAGCTTTCTTT
NA,TRBV7-9,NA,TRBJ1-2,CASSSVGYTF,TGTGCCAGCAGCTCCGTAGGCTACACCTTC
NA,TRBV28,NA,TRBJ1-1,CASGLGLEAFF,TGTGCCAGCGGGTTGGGGTTGGAAGCTTTCTTT
NA,TRBV5-1,NA,TRBJ2-4,CASSLDPTRGKNIQYF,TGCGCCAGCAGCTTGGACCCCACCCGGGGCAAAAACATTCAGTACTTC
NA,TRBV18,NA,TRBJ2-3,CASSPGDTQYF,TGTGCCAGCTCCCCTGGAGATACGCAGTATTTT
TRBD2,TRBV10-3,NA,TRBJ2-5,CAIAPVSGSFQETQYF,TGTGCCATCGCTCCGGTGAGCGGGAGTTTCCAAGAGACCCAGTACTTC
NA,TRBV10-3,once,TRBJ2-3,CAISESLASTDTQYF,TGTGCCATCAGTGAGTCGTTAGCGAGCACAGATACGCAGTATTTT
NA,TRBV7-9,NA,TRBJ1-2,CASSLDRSADGYTF,TGTGCCAGCAGCCTCGACAGGTCAGCGGATGGCTACACCTTC
NA,TRBV3-1/TRBV3-2,NA,TRBJ2-3,CASSPNQATDTQYF,TGTGCCAGCAGCCCCAATCAAGCCACAGATACGCAGTATTTT
NA,TRBV18,NA,TRBJ2-7,CASSPLRGGGNEQYF,TGTGCCAGCTCACCACTCCGGGGCGGCGGGAACGAGCAGTACTTC
TRBD2,TRBV29-1,NA,TRBJ2-1,CSVRREGYNEQFF,TGCAGCGTACGGCGGGAGGGCTACAATGAGCAGTTCTTC
NA,TRBV6-2/TRBV6-3,NA,TRBJ1-6,CASSYLTSSPLHF,TGTGCCAGCAGTTACCTGACTTCTTCACCCCTCCACTTT
NA,TRBV14,NA,TRBJ2-1,CASSPWTAGSSEQFF,TGTGCCAGCAGTCCTTGGACAGCGGGCTCATCGGAGCAGTTCTTC
NA,TRBV5-1,NA,TRBJ2-2,CASKTGTGSGRSTGELFF,TGCGCCAGCAAAACCGGGACAGGGAGCGGGAGGAGTACCGGGGAGCTGTTTTTT
TRBD2,TRBV5-1,NA,TRBJ2-1,CASSLVSGGYNEQFF,TGCGCCAGCAGCTTGGTTAGCGGGGGGTACAATGAGCAGTTCTTC
NA,TRBV5-1,NA,TRBJ1-3,CASKAPLGQGENTIYF,TGCGCCAGCAAAGCGCCCCTGGGGCAGGGTGAAAACACCATATATTTT
TRBD1,TRBV27,once,TRBJ1-1,CASSLGDREGTEAFF,TGTGCCAGCAGTTTGGGCGACAGGGAGGGCACTGAAGCTTTCTTT
NA,TRBV21-1,NA,TRBJ1-5,CASSKARDKIQPQHF,TGTGCCAGCAGCAAAGCTCGGGACAAAATCCAGCCCCAGCATTTT
NA,TRBV27,NA,TRBJ1-1,CASRLGPQGNTEAFF,TGTGCCAGCAGATTGGGGCCCCAGGGTAACACTGAAGCTTTCTTT
NA,TRBV5-4,NA,TRBJ1-1,CAGSQTPPGNTEAFF,TGTGCCGGCAGTCAAACGCCTCCAGGGAACACTGAAGCTTTCTTT
TRBD2,TRBV6-5,NA,TRBJ2-3,CASSRGAGTDTQYF,TGTGCCAGCAGTCGGGGAGCGGGGACAGATACGCAGTATTTT
NA,TRBV5-1,NA,TRBJ1-1,CASSLDSTNTEAFF,TGCGCCAGCAGCTTGGACAGTACGAACACTGAAGCTTTCTTT
NA,TRBV11-2,NA,TRBJ2-1,CASSLRTSAGEQFF,TGTGCCAGCAGCCTGAGGACTTCCGCGGGTGAGCAGTTCTTC
NA,TRBV11-2,NA,TRBJ1-2,CASSLERGLQGYTF,TGTGCCAGCAGCTTAGAGAGAGGCCTCCAAGGCTACACCTTC
TRBD2,TRBV12-5,NA,TRBJ2-3,CASGQTSGRAFPTDTQYF,TGTGCTAGTGGTCAGACGAGCGGGAGGGCCTTCCCCACAGATACGCAGTATTTT
NA,TRBV7-9,NA,TRBJ1-6,CASSLYSSYNSPLHF,TGTGCCAGCAGCTTATACAGCTCCTATAATTCACCCCTCCACTTT
NA,TRBV28,once,TRBJ1-3,CASSFLVNSGNTIYF,TGTGCCAGCAGTTTTCTAGTAAACTCTGGAAACACCATATATTTT
NA,TRBV2,NA,TRBJ1-5,CASSMGPNQPQHF,TGTGCCAGCAGCATGGGACCCAATCAGCCCCAGCATTTT
NA,TRBV6-4,NA,TRBJ2-1,CASSVADSSYNEQFF,TGTGCCAGCAGTGTGGCGGATAGCTCCTACAATGAGCAGTTCTTC
NA,TRBV27,NA,TRBJ2-7,CASSLSRVVPTEQYF,TGTGCCAGCAGTTTATCGCGGGTCGTGCCCACCGAGCAGTACTTC
TRBD1,TRBV28,NA,TRBJ2-7,CASSLTAGDRGHEQYF,TGTGCCAGCAGTTTAACCGCCGGAGACAGGGGCCACGAGCAGTACTTC
NA,TRBV6-5,NA,TRBJ1-5,CASRLQGLGNQPQHF,TGTGCCAGCAGATTACAGGGCTTGGGCAATCAGCCCCAGCATTTT
NA,TRBV5-1,once,TRBJ2-7,CARDRSSYEQYF,TGCGCCAGAGACCGCAGCTCCTACGAGCAGTACTTC
TRBD1,TRBV29-1,NA,TRBJ1-2,CSVSRSTGAANYGYTF,TGCAGCGTTAGTCGATCTACAGGGGCCGCTAACTATGGCTACACCTTC
NA,TRBV7-8,NA,TRBJ2-7,CASSLVGTPYEQYF,TGTGCCAGCAGCTTAGTGGGGACTCCGTACGAGCAGTACTTC
NA,TRBV18,NA,TRBJ1-1,CASSPHPGMNTEAFF,TGTGCCAGCTCACCACATCCAGGGATGAACACTGAAGCTTTCTTT
NA,TRBV19,NA,TRBJ1-5,CASSDTEYSNQPQHF,TGTGCCAGTAGTGATACAGAATATAGCAATCAGCCCCAGCATTTT
NA,TRBV5-6,NA,TRBJ2-3,CASSLEHNTDTQYF,TGTGCCAGCAGCTTGGAACACAACACAGATACGCAGTATTTT